This T cell receptor (beta chain) was sequenced for a study of CD8 T cells in Susac syndrome. Sequencing of TCR beta was performed on blood CD8+ T cells and on blood CD4+ T cells. FACS enriched CD8+ TEMRA cells, while bulk CD8+ and CD4+ were negatively isolated. Germline values: CDR1 LNHDA, CDR2 SQIVND (reference sequence). V was pared by 4 bases and J by 5 bases, with 7 bases of the junction left unmatched. This CDR3 is 14 amino acids long. RNA, at about 0.45 to 1 ug, was reverse transcribed with random hexamers. Amplification of TCR beta CDR3 spanned 54 Vbeta and 13 Jbeta via immunoSEQ multiplex PCR. One entry per CDR3 protein, called by TCRdb with MiXCR from the immunoSEQ multiplex PCR reads. The sample includes a few hundred thousand distinct CDR3 sequences, roughly 90% of them seen just once. Findings of the study overall: In its TCR sequencing and HLA analysis, the study acknowledged that the number of individuals was relatively small.

As concerns this clonotype: Antigen: not known.

Sequencing was done on a sample of CD8+ T cells from PBMCs. This TCR was sampled from a human donor with multiple sclerosis. The V gene is TRBV19, the J gene TRBJ2-7; the match to TRBD1 covers 8 bases. The CDR3 loop is CASSNRQGIDEQYF. CDR3 nucleotide sequence: TGTGCCAGTAGTAACCGACAGGGGATCGACGAGCAGTACTTC.